This T cell receptor beta chain derives from a study of persistence of HIV-infected CD4 T cells (dated by TCRdb to 2019 to 2021). Study-wide context: The study isolated CMV- and HIV-1 Gag-responding CD4+ T cells from ART-treated individuals to examine antigen-driven clonal expansion of HIV-1-infected cells. Apart from two participants who underwent leukapheresis at a single time point, peripheral blood samples of up to roughly 180 mL were collected from participants at multiple time points. For the TCR cluster analysis across participants, 8 or 9 participants were included for CMV and more than 5 participants for Gag. Suppressive ART had been received by participants for a median of roughly 8 years. The clonality of all cells in each sorted population was measured by TCRbeta sequencing, and the clonality of infected cells was measured by proviral sequencing.

The treatment or condition label, read with the paper, signifies: suppressive antiretroviral therapy. A pool of overlapping 15-mer peptides from HIV-1 Gag, at 1 ug per peptide per mL, was used to stimulate the cells. Memory populations depleted of antigen-responding cells were obtained by sorting nonresponding CD40L-negative CD69-negative CD45RO-high memory CD4+ T cells. HIV-1-infected adults in whom suppressive ART had been started during chronic infection were enrolled as participants. For at least 4 years, the participants' plasma HIV-1 RNA had been undetectable, below 50 copies/mL. To be included, participants needed a CD4+ T cell count above 400 cells/uL and a positive CMV serology. Before stimulation, PBMCs were isolated using density centrifugation and depleted of CD8+ T cells. For 18 hours, CD8-depleted PBMCs were stimulated with anti-CD28/CD49d costimulation, a CD40-blocking antibody, and enfuvirtide, which was added to prevent new infections. Cells were sorted on a Beckman Coulter MoFlo Legacy or XDP sorter, with propidium iodide excluding dead cells. The QIAamp DNA Mini Kit was used for genomic DNA extraction from samples above one million cells, and the Quick-DNA Microprep Kit was used otherwise.

The immunoSEQ hsTCRB assay version 4, run in survey mode, was used to sequence TCRbeta repertoires from genomic DNA. Genomic DNA was diluted to 8.5 to 10 ng/uL, using up to 1 ug per sample for TCRbeta sequencing. Per the original workflow: TCRbeta data were analyzed in ImmunoSeq Analyzer 3.0, with diversity computed on productive nucleotide rearrangements. Using the Immunarch R package, the improved Chao index served to estimate lower-bound TCR diversity and the Gini coefficient served to estimate clonality. Nucleotide rearrangements that differed but encoded the same CDR3beta amino acid sequence were counted as separate clonotypes. Differential abundance analysis identified TCRbeta sequences significantly enriched in antigen-responding cells relative to anti-CD3/anti-CD28-activated cells. GLIPH2 grouped TCRs by predicted peptide-MHC specificity, both within each participant and across combined participant data sets. The source is immuneACCESS, and TCRdb retained only in-frame sequences with V and J called. Part of the clones is not carried over; for the studies checked, unresolved V genes explain less than half of this, and the remainder is unexplained. The DNA gave D and trimming, while V, J and clone size come from that table. The table for this sample lists approximately 39,000 clones; around four fifths of them were counted only once. The top ten clones comprise 0.9% to 1% of the sample.

The paper as a whole reports these results and caveats: TCRbeta richness in CMV- and Gag-responding cells was significantly lower than in anti-CD3/anti-CD28-responding cells; CMV-responding cells had higher oligoclonality than CD3/CD28-stimulated and Gag-responding cells. Degenerate expanded CDR3beta sequences were enriched in antigen-responding cells, suggesting convergent selection of CD4+ responses to CMV and Gag. Restriction of bulk TCR analyses to the rare CMV-responding cells that actually carried HIV-1 proviruses was not possible. Within the same sorted populations, TCR oligoclonality correlated with proviral oligoclonality. The study involved few individuals and tested only a limited range of antigens.

Including the terminal cysteine and phenylalanine, the CDR3 comprises 14 residues. The sequence is cut down to CDR3 DNA, 42 bases in frame from base 1. V is pared back by 7 bases and J by 5 bases, with 15 bases lying between the germline termini. CDR1 and CDR2 are read off the germline V gene as SNHLY and FYNNEI. About this clone: The antigen it recognizes is unknown. Per-base qualities were not stored, and no clone one base away is much larger.

The chain uses TRBV2 and TRBJ2-1; the D segment might be TRBD1 or TRBD2, since each matches 5 bases. The source was cultured CD4+ T cells from PBMCs, collected from a patient who received antiretroviral therapy. The meaning of the sample's cell subset or site label: CD40L-CD69- CD45RO-high memory CD4 T cells not responding to Gag peptides. The receptor comes from an adult with HIV. The donor label of this sample is uncertain. The sequence in DNA is TGTGCCAGCACACTAGGGACCATCAACAATGAGCAGTTCTTC. It translates to CASTLGTINNEQFF.